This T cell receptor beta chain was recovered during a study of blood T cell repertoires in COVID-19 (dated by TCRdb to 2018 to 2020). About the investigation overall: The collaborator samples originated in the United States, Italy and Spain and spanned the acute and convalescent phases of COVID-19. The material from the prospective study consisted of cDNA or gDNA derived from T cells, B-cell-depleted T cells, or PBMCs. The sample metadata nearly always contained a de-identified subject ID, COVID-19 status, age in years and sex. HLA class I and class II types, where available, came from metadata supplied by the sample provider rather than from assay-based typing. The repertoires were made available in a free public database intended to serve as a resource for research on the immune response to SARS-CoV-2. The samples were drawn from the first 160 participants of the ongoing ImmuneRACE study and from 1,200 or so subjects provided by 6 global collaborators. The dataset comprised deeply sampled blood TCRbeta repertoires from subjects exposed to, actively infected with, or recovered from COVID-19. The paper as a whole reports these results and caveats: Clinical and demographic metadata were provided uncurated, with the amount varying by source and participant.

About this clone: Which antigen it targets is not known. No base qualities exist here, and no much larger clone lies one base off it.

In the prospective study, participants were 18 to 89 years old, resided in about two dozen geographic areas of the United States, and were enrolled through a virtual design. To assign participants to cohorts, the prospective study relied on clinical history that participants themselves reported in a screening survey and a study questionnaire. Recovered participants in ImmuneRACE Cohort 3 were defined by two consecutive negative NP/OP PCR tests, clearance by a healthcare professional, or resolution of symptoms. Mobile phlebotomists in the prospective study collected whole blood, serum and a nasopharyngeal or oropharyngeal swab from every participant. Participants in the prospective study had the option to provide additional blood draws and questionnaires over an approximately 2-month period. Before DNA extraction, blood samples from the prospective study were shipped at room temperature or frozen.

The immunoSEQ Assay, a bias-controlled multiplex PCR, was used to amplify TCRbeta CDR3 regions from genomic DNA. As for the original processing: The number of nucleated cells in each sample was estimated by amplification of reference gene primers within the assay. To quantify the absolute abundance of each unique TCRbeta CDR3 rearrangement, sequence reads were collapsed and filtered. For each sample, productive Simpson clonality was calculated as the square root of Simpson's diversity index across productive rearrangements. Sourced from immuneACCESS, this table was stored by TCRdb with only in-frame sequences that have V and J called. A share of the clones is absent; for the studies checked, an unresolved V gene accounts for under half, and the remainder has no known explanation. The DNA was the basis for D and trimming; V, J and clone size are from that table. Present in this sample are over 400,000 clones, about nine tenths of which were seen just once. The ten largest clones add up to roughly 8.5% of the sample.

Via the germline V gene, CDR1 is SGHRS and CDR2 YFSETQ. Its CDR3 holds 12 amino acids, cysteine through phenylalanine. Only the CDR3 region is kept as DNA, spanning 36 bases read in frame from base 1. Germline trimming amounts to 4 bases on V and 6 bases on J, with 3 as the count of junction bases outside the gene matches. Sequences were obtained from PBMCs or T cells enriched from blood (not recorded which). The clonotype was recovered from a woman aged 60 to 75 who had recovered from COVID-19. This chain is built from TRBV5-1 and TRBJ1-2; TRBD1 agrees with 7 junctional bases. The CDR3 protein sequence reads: CASSRQGNGYTF. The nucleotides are TGCGCCAGCAGCCGACAGGGAAATGGCTACACCTTC. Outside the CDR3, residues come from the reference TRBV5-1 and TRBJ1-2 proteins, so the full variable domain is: KAGVTQTPRYLIKTRGQQVTLSCSPISGHRSVSWYQQTPGQGLQFLFEYFSETQRNKGNFPGRFSGRQFSNSRSEMNVSTLELGDSALYLCASSRQGNGYTFGSGTRLTVV.